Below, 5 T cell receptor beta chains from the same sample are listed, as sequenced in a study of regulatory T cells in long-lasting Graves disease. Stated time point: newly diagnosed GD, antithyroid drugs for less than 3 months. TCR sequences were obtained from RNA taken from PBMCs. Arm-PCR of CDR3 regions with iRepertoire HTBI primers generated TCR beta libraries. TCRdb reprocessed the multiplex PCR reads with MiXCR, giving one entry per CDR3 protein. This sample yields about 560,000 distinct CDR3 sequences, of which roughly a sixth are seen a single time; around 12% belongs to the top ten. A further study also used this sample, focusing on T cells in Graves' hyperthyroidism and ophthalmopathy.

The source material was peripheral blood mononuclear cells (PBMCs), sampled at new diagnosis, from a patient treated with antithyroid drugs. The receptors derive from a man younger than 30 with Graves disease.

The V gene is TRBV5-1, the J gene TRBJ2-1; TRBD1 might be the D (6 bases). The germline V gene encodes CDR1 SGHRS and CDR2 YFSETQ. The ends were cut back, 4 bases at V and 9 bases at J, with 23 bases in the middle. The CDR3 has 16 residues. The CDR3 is CASSADRDERGSEQFF. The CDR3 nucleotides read TGCGCCAGCAGCGCCGACCGGGACGAAAGGGGGAGTGAGCAGTTCTTC.

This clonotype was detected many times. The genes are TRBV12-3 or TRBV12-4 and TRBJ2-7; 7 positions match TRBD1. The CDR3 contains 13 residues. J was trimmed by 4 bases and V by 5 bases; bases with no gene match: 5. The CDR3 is CASSGTAQYEQYF. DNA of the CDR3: TGTGCCAGCAGTGGGACAGCTCAATACGAGCAGTACTTC.

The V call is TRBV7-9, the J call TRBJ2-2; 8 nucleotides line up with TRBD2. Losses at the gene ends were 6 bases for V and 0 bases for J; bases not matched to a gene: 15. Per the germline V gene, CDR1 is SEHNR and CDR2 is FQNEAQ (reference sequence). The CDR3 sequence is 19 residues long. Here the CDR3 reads CASRPLLAVSFANTGELFF. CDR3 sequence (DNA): TGTGCCAGCAGACCCTTACTAGCGGTGTCCTTCGCGAACACCGGGGAGCTGTTTTTT.

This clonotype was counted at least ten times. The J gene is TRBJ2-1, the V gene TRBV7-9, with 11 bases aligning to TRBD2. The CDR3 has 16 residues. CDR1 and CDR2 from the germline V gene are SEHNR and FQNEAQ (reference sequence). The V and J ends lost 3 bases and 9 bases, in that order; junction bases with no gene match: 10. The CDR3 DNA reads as TGTGCCAGCAGCTTGGGTCCGACTAGCGGGAATTTTGAGCAGTTCTTC. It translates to CASSLGPTSGNFEQFF.

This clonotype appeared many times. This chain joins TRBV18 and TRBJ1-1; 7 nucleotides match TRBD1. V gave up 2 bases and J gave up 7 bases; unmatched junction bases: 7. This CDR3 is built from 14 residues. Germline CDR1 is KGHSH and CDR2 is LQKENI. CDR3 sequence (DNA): TGTGCCAGCTCACCATTTGAAGGGGGCGGTGAAGCTTTCTTT. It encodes CASSPFEGGGEAFF.